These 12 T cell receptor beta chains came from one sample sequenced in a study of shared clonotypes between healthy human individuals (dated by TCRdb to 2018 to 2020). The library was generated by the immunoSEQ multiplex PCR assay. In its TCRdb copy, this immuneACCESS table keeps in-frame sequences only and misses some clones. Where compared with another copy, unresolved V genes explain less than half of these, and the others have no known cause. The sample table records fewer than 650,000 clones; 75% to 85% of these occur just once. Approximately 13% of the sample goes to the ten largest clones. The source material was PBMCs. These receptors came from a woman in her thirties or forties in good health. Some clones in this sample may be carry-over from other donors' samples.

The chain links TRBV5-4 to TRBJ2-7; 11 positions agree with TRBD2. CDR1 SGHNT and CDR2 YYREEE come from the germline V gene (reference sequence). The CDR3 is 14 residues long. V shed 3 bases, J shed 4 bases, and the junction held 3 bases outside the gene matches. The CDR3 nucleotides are TGTGCCAGCAGCTCCATAGCGGGAGGGTACGAGCAGTACTTC. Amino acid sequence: CASSSIAGGYEQYF.

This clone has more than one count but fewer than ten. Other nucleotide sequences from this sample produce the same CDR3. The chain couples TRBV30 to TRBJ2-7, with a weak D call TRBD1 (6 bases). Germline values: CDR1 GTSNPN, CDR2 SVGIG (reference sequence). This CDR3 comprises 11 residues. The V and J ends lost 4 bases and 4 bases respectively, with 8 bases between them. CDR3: CAWMGTYEQYF. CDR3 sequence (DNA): TGTGCCTGGATGGGGACATACGAGCAGTACTTC. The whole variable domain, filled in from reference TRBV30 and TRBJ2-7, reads SQTIHQWPATLVQPVGSPLSLECTVEGTSNPNLYWYRQAAGRGLQLLFYSVGIGQISSEVPQNLSASRPQDRQFILSSKKLLLSDSGFYLCAWMGTYEQYFGPGTRLTVT.

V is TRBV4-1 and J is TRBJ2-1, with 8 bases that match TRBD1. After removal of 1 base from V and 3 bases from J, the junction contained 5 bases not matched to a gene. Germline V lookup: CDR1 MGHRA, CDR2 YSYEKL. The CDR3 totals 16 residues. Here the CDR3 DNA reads TGCGCCAGCAGCCAAGGGACAGGGAATAGCTACAATGAGCAGTTCTTC. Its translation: CASSQGTGNSYNEQFF.

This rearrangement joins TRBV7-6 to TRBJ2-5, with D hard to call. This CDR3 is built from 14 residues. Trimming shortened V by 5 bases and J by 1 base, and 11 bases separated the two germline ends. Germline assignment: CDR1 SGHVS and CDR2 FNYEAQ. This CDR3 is CASSQSWGQETQYF. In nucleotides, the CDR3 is TGTGCCAGCAGCCAAAGTTGGGGCCAAGAGACCCAGTACTTC. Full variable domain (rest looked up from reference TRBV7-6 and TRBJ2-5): GAGVSQSPRYKVTKRGQDVALRCDPISGHVSLYWYRQALGQGPEFLTYFNYEAQQDKSGLPNDRFSAERPEGSISTLTIQRTEQRDSAMYRCASSQSWGQETQYFGPGTRLLVL.

The CDR3 loop reads CASSHQASGNTIYF. CDR3 nucleotides: TGTGCCAGCAGCCACCAGGCTTCCGGAAACACCATATATTTT. The V gene is TRBV11-2, the J gene TRBJ1-3, with no clear D. The CDR3 consists of 14 residues. CDR1 and CDR2 from the germline V gene are SGHAT and FQNNGV. V lost 5 bases, J lost 4 bases, and 12 bases lay in between. The entire variable domain, with the rest obtained from reference TRBV11-2 and TRBJ1-3, is as follows: EAGVAQSPRYKIIEKRQSVAFWCNPISGHATLYWYQQILGQGPKLLIQFQNNGVVDDSQLPKDRFSAERLKGVDSTLKIQPAKLEDSAVYLCASSHQASGNTIYFGEGSWLTVV.

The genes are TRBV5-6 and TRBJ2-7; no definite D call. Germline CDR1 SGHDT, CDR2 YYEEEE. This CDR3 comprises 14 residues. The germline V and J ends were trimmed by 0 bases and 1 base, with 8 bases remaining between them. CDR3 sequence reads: CASSLGHLSYEQYF. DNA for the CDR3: TGTGCCAGCAGCTTGGGACACCTTTCCTACGAGCAGTACTTC.

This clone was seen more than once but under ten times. The CDR3, as DNA: TGTGCCAGCAGCCAAGACAGATCCTACGAGCAGTACTTC. This codes for CASSQDRSYEQYF. This rearrangement joins TRBV14 to TRBJ2-5; D not certain. The DNA end favors TRBJ2-7, so the J call may be wrong. The CDR3 runs 13 residues. In germline, CDR1 is SGHDN, CDR2 FVKESK.

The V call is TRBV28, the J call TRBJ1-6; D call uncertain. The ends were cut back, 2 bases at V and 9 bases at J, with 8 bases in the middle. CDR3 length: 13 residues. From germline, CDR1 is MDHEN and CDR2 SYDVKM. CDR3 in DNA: TGTGCCAGCAGTTTACGTCCGAGTTCACCCCTCCACTTT. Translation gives CASSLRPSSPLHF.

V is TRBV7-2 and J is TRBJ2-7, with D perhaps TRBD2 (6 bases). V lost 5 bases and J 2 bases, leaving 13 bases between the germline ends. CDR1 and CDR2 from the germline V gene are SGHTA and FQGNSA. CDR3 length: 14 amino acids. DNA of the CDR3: TGTGCCAGCAGCCCTACCGGGGGACCCTACGAGCAGTACTTC. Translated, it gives CASSPTGGPYEQYF.

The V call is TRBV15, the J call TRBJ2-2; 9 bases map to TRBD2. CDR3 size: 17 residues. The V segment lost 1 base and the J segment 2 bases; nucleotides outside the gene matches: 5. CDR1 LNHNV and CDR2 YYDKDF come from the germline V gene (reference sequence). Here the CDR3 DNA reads TGTGCCACCAGCAGAGGTAGCGGGAGTATCAACACCGGGGAGCTGTTTTTT. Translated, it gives CATSRGSGSINTGELFF.

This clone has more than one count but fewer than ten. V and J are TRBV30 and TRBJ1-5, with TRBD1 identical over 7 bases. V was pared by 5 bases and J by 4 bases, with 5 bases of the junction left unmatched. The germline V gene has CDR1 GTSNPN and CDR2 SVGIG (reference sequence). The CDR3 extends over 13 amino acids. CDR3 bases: TGTGCCTGGCGGGACAGCAGAAATCAGCCCCAGCATTTT. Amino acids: CAWRDSRNQPQHF. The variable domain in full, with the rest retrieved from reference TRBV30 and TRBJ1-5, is SQTIHQWPATLVQPVGSPLSLECTVEGTSNPNLYWYRQAAGRGLQLLFYSVGIGQISSEVPQNLSASRPQDRQFILSSKKLLLSDSGFYLCAWRDSRNQPQHFGDGTRLSIL.

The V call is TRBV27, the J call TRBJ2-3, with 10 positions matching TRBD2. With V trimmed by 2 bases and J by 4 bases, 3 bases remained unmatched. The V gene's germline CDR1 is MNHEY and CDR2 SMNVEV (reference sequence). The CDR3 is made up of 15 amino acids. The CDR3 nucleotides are TGTGCCAGCAGTTTAGGGCTAGCGGGAGCAGATACGCAGTATTTT. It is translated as CASSLGLAGADTQYF.